This record covers a single T cell receptor (beta chain). Its antigen remains unidentified. Data came from immunoSEQ multiplex PCR; TCRdb stores just in-frame clones and leaves some out. The sample carries under 95,000 clones, 90% recorded once. The source of the sample is a study of T cell responses to AZD1222 COVID-19 vaccine. Whole-study findings and limits: White British people made up most donors, females outnumbered males, and clonal diversity was possibly underestimated. As reported, nearly half of all spike-specific TCRs target variant regions that are unmutated. With dominance at 160-218 and 743-854, vaccine-associated CD4 TCRs spanned spike.

This TCR was recovered from an adult who received the AZD1222 COVID-19 vaccine. The starting material was peripheral blood, obtained 28 days after the second AZD1222 dose.

The CDR3 DNA reads as TGTGCCAGCAGCTCTAACCAACAGGGTTTGGGCACTGAAGCTTTCTTT. It translates to CASSSNQQGLGTEAFF. The chain links TRBV7-3 to TRBJ1-1, with D perhaps TRBD1 (6 bases). Germline V gives CDR1 SGHTA, CDR2 FQGTGA. This CDR3 spans 16 amino acids. V lost 4 bases to trimming and J lost 4 bases, with 19 bases between them. Using reference TRBV7-3 and TRBJ1-1 for the parts outside the CDR3, the full variable domain is GAGVSQTPSNKVTEKGKYVELRCDPISGHTALYWYRQSLGQGPEFLIYFQGTGAADDSGLPNDRFFAVRPEGSVSTLKIQRTERGDSAVYLCASSSNQQGLGTEAFFGQGTRLTVV.